This record concerns one T cell receptor beta chain sequence. The target antigen is unknown. The entry originates in a study of lymphopenia after photon versus proton radiotherapy. Broader study findings: Under photons, naive T cells and diversity fell while effector/memory populations rose. After the lymphocyte nadir, photon-treated repertoires showed oligoclonal expansion, especially of CD8+ Temra cells.

The ends lost 6 bases at V and 2 bases at J; junction bases unmatched: 6. The germline V gene has CDR1 GTSNPN and CDR2 SVGIG (reference sequence). CDR3 length equals 14 residues. The data were produced by immunoSEQ multiplex PCR, yet TCRdb's version contains in-frame clones alone and is incomplete. Among approximately 71,000 clones listed, approximately 91% were seen once. Sequencing used peripheral blood, obtained from a patient treated with photon-based radiotherapy. The V gene is TRBV30, the J gene TRBJ2-3, with 9 bases fitting TRBD2. This clonotype originated in a woman in her 70s with pancreatic cancer. The DNA for the CDR3 is TGTGCCTGCACAGGACTAGCGAACACAGATACGCAGTATTTT. This encodes CACTGLANTDTQYF.